This T cell receptor (beta chain) was sequenced during a study of blood T cell repertoires in COVID-19 (dated by TCRdb to 2020 to 2022). Study-level background: The collaborator samples originated in the United States, Italy and Spain and spanned the acute and convalescent phases of COVID-19. Deeply sampled blood TCRbeta repertoires from subjects exposed to, actively infected with, or recovered from COVID-19 were included in the dataset. The sample metadata nearly always contained a de-identified subject ID, COVID-19 status, age in years and sex. HLA class I and class II types, where available, came from metadata supplied by the sample provider rather than from assay-based typing. The samples were drawn from two sources: the first 160 participants of the ongoing ImmuneRACE study, and 1,000 to 1,500 subjects contributed by 6 global collaborators. The prospective study material was composed of cDNA or gDNA derived from T cells, B-cell-depleted T cells, or PBMCs. The repertoires were released in a freely available public database meant as a resource for research on the immune response to SARS-CoV-2. Study-level results and caveats: The amount of clinical and demographic metadata varied by source and participant and was provided uncurated.

The collaborating institutions used their own protocols to collect whole blood in K2EDTA tubes. For TCRbeta analysis, collaborators shipped samples in one of three forms: frozen whole blood, isolated PBMCs, or DNA extracted from either of those sample types. The immunoSEQ Assay, a bias-controlled multiplex PCR, was used to amplify TCRbeta CDR3 regions from genomic DNA. The authors' pipeline ran thus. The number of nucleated cells in each sample was estimated by amplification of reference gene primers within the assay. Sequence reads were collapsed and filtered to measure the absolute abundance of every unique TCRbeta CDR3 rearrangement. Productive Simpson clonality was computed per sample as the square root of Simpson's diversity index over productive rearrangements. Not all clones reach the TCRdb copy of this immuneACCESS table, which keeps in-frame sequences only. Checked studies attribute under half of the gap to unresolved V genes and leave the rest unexplained. V and J calls and clone size are as listed in that table; D and trimming were resolved from the DNA. The sample data list around 240,000 clones, and about 83% of these were observed just once. 7.4% of the sample comes from the top ten.

Regarding this clone: The target of this receptor is not known. Base qualities are not recorded, but no much larger clone differs from it by a single base.

The CDR3 holds 14 amino acids from the cysteine to the phenylalanine. Left in the record is the CDR3 DNA by itself, 42 bases read in frame from the first base. Unmatched junction bases come to 4, with V trimmed by 3 bases and J by 4 bases. Sequences SGHTA (CDR1) and FQGNSA (CDR2) are obtained from the germline V gene. The material sequenced was peripheral blood. This receptor was obtained from a woman in her forties or fifties with acute or convalescent COVID-19. The chain is made from TRBV7-2 and TRBJ1-2, with 8 junctional bases fitting TRBD1. The DNA reads TGTGCCAGCAGCTTGCAGGGGGCGACCTATGGCTACACCTTC. The resulting protein is CASSLQGATYGYTF.